This T cell receptor beta chain is from a study of blood T cell repertoires in COVID-19 (dated by TCRdb to 2020 to 2022). Turning to the overall study: Samples covering the acute and convalescent phases of COVID-19 were provided by collaborators in the United States, Italy and Spain. The material from the prospective study consisted of cDNA or gDNA derived from T cells, B-cell-depleted T cells, or PBMCs. Subjects who had been exposed to COVID-19, were actively infected with it, or had recovered from it provided the deeply sampled blood TCRbeta repertoires that made up the dataset. The repertoires were released in a freely available public database meant as a resource for research on the immune response to SARS-CoV-2. The samples were drawn from the first 160 participants of the ongoing ImmuneRACE study and from 1,254 subjects provided by 6 global collaborators. Nearly every sample came with metadata listing a de-identified subject ID, COVID-19 status, age in years and sex. Where HLA class I and class II types were available, the types were taken from metadata supplied by the sample provider, not from assay-based typing.

V is pruned by 8 bases and J by 5 bases, leaving 9 bases of the junction without a gene match. The CDR1 and CDR2 encoded by the germline V gene (reference sequence) are LNHDA and SQIVND. The CDR3 covers 13 residues, taking in both the cysteine and the phenylalanine. The sequence is cut down to CDR3 DNA, 39 bases in frame from base 1. About this clone: The antigen it binds to is not known. Within one base of it there is no much larger clone, and no base qualities were kept.

TCRbeta CDR3 regions were amplified from genomic DNA by means of the immunoSEQ Assay, a bias-controlled multiplex PCR. The original methods were these. Nucleated cell counts per sample were estimated from amplification of reference gene primers within the assay. To quantify the absolute abundance of each unique TCRbeta CDR3 rearrangement, sequence reads were collapsed and filtered. For each sample, productive Simpson clonality was calculated as the square root of Simpson's diversity index over productive rearrangements. This immuneACCESS table, as held by TCRdb, lists in-frame sequences with V and J called but not all clones. Of the missing ones, under half trace to an unresolved V gene in checked studies; the others have no known cause. The V and J calls and clone size were taken over from that table, and D and trimming were inferred from the DNA. The sample includes about 89,000 clones, with 75% to 85% observed a single time. The ten largest make up approximately 21% of the sample.

The investigation overall reported the following: Clinical and demographic metadata were provided uncurated, with the amount varying by source and participant.

Whole blood was collected in K2EDTA tubes by collaborating institutions according to the institutions' own protocols. For TCRbeta analysis, collaborator samples were shipped as frozen whole blood, as isolated PBMCs, or as DNA extracted from either sample type. The sequenced sample was peripheral blood. This receptor chain uses TRBV19 and TRBJ2-7; 7 central nucleotides agree with TRBD2. The source is a woman over 75 with acute or convalescent COVID-19. DNA sequence: TGTGCCAGTGCTGGGGGGGATAGGGACGAGCAGTACTTC. The resulting protein is CASAGGDRDEQYF.